The next 21 T cell receptor beta chains were all read from a single sample in a study of beta chain features in type 1 diabetes. Every isolated RNA sample was fully reverse transcribed, so sequencing captured expressed TCRB transcripts. The table came from immunoSEQ multiplex PCR; TCRdb's copy has only in-frame clones and leaves some out. The data contain around 160,000 clones, around 51% of them singletons. The source material was Tregs from blood. The source is a man between 18 and 29 years old in good health.

This clone has just a few counts. The rearrangement joins TRBV23-1 to TRBJ1-2, with D tentatively TRBD1 (5 bases). TRBV23-1 is marked as an open reading frame, function uncertain. The CDR3 loop spans 17 amino acids. Between the trimmed V and J ends, which lost 10 bases and 1 base, there was a span of 25 bases. CDR3 in amino acids: CATAFPPRLDNNYGYTF. The CDR3 nucleotides read TGCGCCACCGCTTTTCCCCCCCGACTGGACAATAACTATGGCTACACCTTC.

This sequence joins TRBV11-2 and TRBJ2-5, with no clear D. Trimming cost V 5 bases and J 2 bases, with 12 bases left between them. The V gene's germline CDR1 is SGHAT and CDR2 FQNNGV. The CDR3 length is 14 residues. The CDR3 spells CASSRTEFQETQYF. CDR3 nucleotides: TGTGCCAGCAGCCGTACAGAGTTTCAAGAGACCCAGTACTTC.

The table lists this clone with a count of one. The chain combines TRBV6-5 with TRBJ1-5; 7 bases fit TRBD1. Trimming cost V 6 bases and J 6 bases; bases outside gene matches: 11. The CDR3 runs to 15 residues. CDR1 MNHEY and CDR2 SVGAGI come from the germline V gene. DNA of the CDR3: TGTGCCAGCAGCCCCAGACAGGGTAGGAGTCAGCCCCAGCATTTT. Translation: CASSPRQGRSQPQHF.

This clone was found a few times. The chain uses TRBV28 and TRBJ2-3, with 11 bases matching TRBD1. CDR3 length: 15 residues. V lost 3 bases to trimming and J lost 5 bases; unmatched junction nucleotides: 4. Looked up from germline, CDR1 is MDHEN and CDR2 is SYDVKM. CDR3 DNA: TGTGCCAGCAGTTTTTCCGGGACAGGGGGAGATACGCAGTATTTT. It yields the protein CASSFSGTGGDTQYF.

This sequence joins TRBV7-8 and TRBJ2-2; 10 nucleotides match TRBD2. J lost 5 bases, V lost 6 bases, and 6 bases had no gene match. CDR1 and CDR2 from the germline V gene are SGHVS and FQNEAQ. The CDR3 covers 15 residues. The CDR3 region has the DNA TGTGCCAGCAGTCGCCTAGCGGGGGAGACCGGGGAGCTGTTTTTT. Residues: CASSRLAGETGELFF.

This clone was observed a handful of times. The gene calls are TRBV7-9 and TRBJ2-4; TRBD1 agrees at 9 bases. With V trimmed by 3 bases and J by 8 bases, 5 bases remained unmatched. Germline assignment: CDR1 SEHNR and CDR2 FQNEAQ (reference sequence). The CDR3 contains 14 residues. CDR3 DNA: TGTGCCAGCAGCTTCGGACAGGGGAAGGACATTCAGTACTTC. It codes for CASSFGQGKDIQYF.

The chain is built from TRBV28 and TRBJ1-6, with D possibly matching TRBD1 (5 bases). V lost 8 bases to trimming and J lost 8 bases, with 19 bases between them. CDR3 length equals 15 residues. CDR1 is MDHEN and CDR2 is SYDVKM in the germline V gene. As DNA, the CDR3 is TGTGCCAGCCGAAGCCCCGGGACTGCACATTCACCCCTCCACTTT. Protein product: CASRSPGTAHSPLHF.

This clone occurred a few times. The chain carries TRBV9 and TRBJ1-5; possibly TRBD1 for D (6 bases). Germline assignment: CDR1 SGDLS and CDR2 YYNGEE. The CDR3 loop spans 15 amino acids. Deletions cut 0 bases from V and 5 bases from J, with 12 bases between. This CDR3 is CASSVDGQPYQPQHF. The CDR3 DNA follows: TGTGCCAGCAGCGTAGATGGACAGCCTTATCAGCCCCAGCATTTT. The variable domain in full, with the rest retrieved from reference TRBV9 and TRBJ1-5, is DSGVTQTPKHLITATGQRVTLRCSPRSGDLSVYWYQQSLDQGLQFLIQYYNGEERAKGNILERFSAQQFPDLHSELNLSSLELGDSALYFCASSVDGQPYQPQHFGDGTRLSIL.

The chain joins TRBV27 to TRBJ1-2, with 7 bases aligning to TRBD1. V lost 5 bases, J lost 4 bases, and 7 bases stayed unmatched. The CDR3 length is 14 residues. Germline V lookup: CDR1 MNHEY, CDR2 SMNVEV (reference sequence). DNA for the CDR3: TGTGCCAGCAGTCCGGGACAGCGCTTCTATGGCTACACCTTC. This sequence encodes CASSPGQRFYGYTF.

The chain couples TRBV18 to TRBJ2-5, with 8 positions matching TRBD1. The J call is uncertain, as TRBJ2-7 better fits the DNA end. Germline-derived CDR1 and CDR2 are KGHSH and LQKENI. This CDR3 is built from 14 residues. CDR3 amino acids: CASSPDDRGGEQYF. CDR3 coding DNA: TGTGCCAGCTCACCAGACGACAGGGGCGGCGAGCAGTACTTC.

This clone was detected only once. J is TRBJ2-1 and V is TRBV7-2; TRBD1 might be the D (6 bases). V was clipped by 5 bases and J by 2 bases, with 13 bases between them. This CDR3 spans 15 amino acids. Germline loops: CDR1 SGHTA, CDR2 FQGNSA. The CDR3 nucleotides read TGTGCCAGCAGCCCCGAGACAGGCCCCTACAATGAGCAGTTCTTC. This sequence encodes CASSPETGPYNEQFF.

The V and J genes are TRBV7-2 and TRBJ2-1; possible D gene TRBD2, 5 bases. The CDR3 loop spans 14 amino acids. Trimming cost V 2 bases and J 8 bases, with 13 bases left between them. Germline V lookup: CDR1 SGHTA, CDR2 FQGNSA. The CDR3: CASSLTSFFHEQFF. The CDR3 region has the DNA TGTGCCAGCAGCTTAACTAGTTTCTTCCATGAGCAGTTCTTC. Full variable domain (rest looked up from reference TRBV7-2 and TRBJ2-1): GAGVSQSPSNKVTEKGKDVELRCDPISGHTALYWYRQSLGQGLEFLIYFQGNSAPDKSGLPSDRFSAERTGGSVSTLTIQRTQQEDSAVYLCASSLTSFFHEQFFGPGTRLTVL.

The chain recombines TRBV28 with TRBJ2-5; 9 bases map to TRBD1. Trimming removed 5 bases from V and 3 bases from J; junction bases left unmatched: 4. Germline V CDR1 and CDR2: MDHEN, SYDVKM. The CDR3 is made up of 14 amino acids. The CDR3 region has the DNA TGTGCCAGCAGTCCACAGGGGGCGGAAGAGACCCAGTACTTC. It is translated as CASSPQGAEETQYF.

CDR3 amino acids: CASSERGGNQPQHF. The CDR3 region has the DNA TGTGCCAGCAGTGAACGGGGAGGAAATCAGCCCCAGCATTTT. The chain carries TRBV2 and TRBJ1-5; D ambiguous. This CDR3 comprises 14 residues. Germline V lookup: CDR1 SNHLY, CDR2 FYNNEI. V was clipped by 2 bases and J by 4 bases, with 9 bases between them.

The chain couples TRBV18 to TRBJ2-7; TRBD2 agrees at 7 bases. CDR1 is KGHSH, CDR2 LQKENI, per germline. The CDR3 totals 15 residues. Trimming took 3 bases from V and 0 from J; bases not matched to a gene: 5. CDR3 loop: CASSPTSAFSYEQYF. CDR3 sequence (DNA): TGTGCCAGCTCACCTACTAGCGCTTTCTCCTACGAGCAGTACTTC.

This clone was counted only a few times. V usage is TRBV20-1 and J usage is TRBJ2-7; maybe TRBD1 (5 bases). The CDR3 is 11 amino acids. The germline V gene has CDR1 DFQATT and CDR2 SNEGSKA (reference sequence). The CDR3, as DNA: TGCAGCGTACACCAGGGCGCTCGGCAGTACTTC. This codes for CSVHQGARQYF.

J is TRBJ2-3 and V is TRBV9; unclear D gene. The ends were cut back, 0 bases at V and 4 bases at J, with 6 bases in the middle. Germline lookup yields CDR1 SGDLS and CDR2 YYNGEE. The CDR3 contains 13 residues. As DNA, the CDR3 is TGTGCCAGCAGCGTAGGAGGTTCAGATACGCAGTATTTT. Encoded protein: CASSVGGSDTQYF.

The chain couples TRBV6-1 to TRBJ1-1; 7 nucleotides agree with TRBD1. This CDR3 comprises 18 residues. V dropped 3 bases and J dropped 0; count of bases not matched to a gene: 13. Germline V gives CDR1 MNHNS, CDR2 SASEGT. Here the CDR3 reads CASSDGGGAFVVNTEAFF. The CDR3 DNA is TGTGCCAGCAGTGATGGAGGGGGCGCGTTCGTTGTGAACACTGAAGCTTTCTTT.

The CDR3 DNA reads TGTGCCAGCAGGATTAGCGGAACAGATACGCAGTATTTT. It is translated as CASRISGTDTQYF. The gene calls are TRBV6-5 and TRBJ2-3; perhaps TRBD2 as D (6 bases). V gave up 6 bases and J gave up 3 bases, with 10 bases separating them. The CDR3 is 13 residues long. The germline gives CDR1 MNHEY, CDR2 SVGAGI.

The chain links TRBV5-8 to TRBJ2-1, with 8 bases aligning to TRBD2. CDR3 length: 17 residues. With 4 bases clipped from V and 6 bases from J, the junction kept 15 bases outside the gene matches. Germline values: CDR1 SGHTS, CDR2 YDEGEE. In DNA form, the CDR3 reads TGTGCCAGCAGCCCGGGGATTGGGACTAGTGCCAGCAATGAGCAGTTCTTC. Protein product: CASSPGIGTSASNEQFF.

This clone turned up a few times. The CDR3 here is CASSRLAGTNEQFF. DNA for the CDR3: TGTGCCAGCAGTCGACTAGCGGGGACCAATGAGCAGTTCTTC. The chain is built from TRBV6-5 and TRBJ2-1, with 11 bases that match TRBD2. The V segment lost 5 bases and the J segment 6 bases; nucleotides outside the gene matches: 3. CDR1 is MNHEY, CDR2 SVGAGI, per germline. CDR3 length: 14 residues.